The 14 T cell receptor beta chains in this list originate from one sample, sequenced in a study of cytomegalovirus exposure and HLA in healthy donors. Primers: 60 Vbeta forward and 13 Jbeta reverse. TCRdb's copy holds only in-frame clones and misses some; the assay was immunoSEQ multiplex PCR. The sample lists 150,000 to 200,000 clones, around 73% occurring once. Sequenced sample: PBMCs. These receptor sequences come from a male donor in good health and CMV-seronegative.

The V and J genes are TRBV9 and TRBJ1-1; a possible D gene is TRBD1 (6 bases). The CDR3 extends over 14 amino acids. Trimming cost V 4 bases and J 1 base, with 11 bases left between them. Germline CDR1 and CDR2: SGDLS and YYNGEE. The chain's CDR3 is CASSTKDRNTEAFF. CDR3 bases: TGTGCCAGCAGCACAAAGGACAGGAACACTGAAGCTTTCTTT.

This clone showed up just a few times. The chain employs TRBV4-1 and TRBJ1-2; D gene unclear. V was trimmed by 1 base and J by 4 bases, leaving 13 bases between them. The CDR3 consists of 15 residues. Per germline, CDR1 MGHRA and CDR2 YSYEKL. The CDR3 DNA reads TGCGCCAGCAGCCAAGTTTTTGAGGAACTCTATGGCTACACCTTC. It is translated as CASSQVFEELYGYTF.

This clone was seen a handful of times. The V call is TRBV6-5, the J call TRBJ1-1; D is perhaps TRBD1 (5 bases). Trimming took 1 base from V and 4 from J, leaving 7 bases between them. CDR3 length equals 13 residues. Germline lookup yields CDR1 MNHEY and CDR2 SVGAGI. CDR3 in DNA: TGTGCCAGCAGTTACTTGGGGCCCACTGAAGCTTTCTTT. Translated: CASSYLGPTEAFF.

This rearrangement joins TRBV7-2 to TRBJ2-3, with D uncertain. The V gene lost 1 base and the J gene lost 6 bases, with 11 bases spanning the gap. Germline lookup yields CDR1 SGHTA and CDR2 FQGNSA. The CDR3 is 14 residues long. Here the CDR3 reads CASSLEAAPDTQYF. In nucleotides, the CDR3 is TGTGCCAGCAGCTTAGAGGCGGCACCTGATACGCAGTATTTT.

The table lists this clone with a few counts. The chain employs TRBV7-9 and TRBJ2-1; maybe TRBD2 (6 bases). The length of the CDR3 is 12 residues. Trimming pared 4 bases from V and 6 bases from J, leaving 7 bases between. Germline V gene data show CDR1 as SEHNR and CDR2 as FQNEAQ (reference sequence). The chain's CDR3 is CASSSGGNEQFF. Written as DNA, the CDR3 is TGTGCCAGCAGCTCCGGGGGCAATGAGCAGTTCTTC.

The V and J genes are TRBV5-6 and TRBJ1-5, with D possibly matching TRBD1 (6 bases). The CDR3 length is 14 residues. Germline assignment: CDR1 SGHDT and CDR2 YYEEEE. V gave up 2 bases and J gave up 7 bases, with 13 bases separating them. CDR3 sequence (DNA): TGTGCCAGCAGCTTCTACAGGGCGATCCAGCCCCAGCATTTT. Translating gives CASSFYRAIQPQHF.

The chain is built from TRBV7-2 and TRBJ1-6; TRBD1 is a possible D gene (6 bases). From germline, CDR1 is SGHTA and CDR2 FQGNSA. This CDR3 is built from 14 residues. Trimming shortened V by 4 bases and J by 6 bases, and 10 bases separated the two germline ends. The CDR3 DNA is TGTGCCAGCAGCTCGGGACATCTTAATTCACCCCTCCACTTT. This sequence encodes CASSSGHLNSPLHF. Together with reference TRBV7-2 and TRBJ1-6, the CDR3 gives the full variable domain: GAGVSQSPSNKVTEKGKDVELRCDPISGHTALYWYRQSLGQGLEFLIYFQGNSAPDKSGLPSDRFSAERTGGSVSTLTIQRTQQEDSAVYLCASSSGHLNSPLHFGNGTRLTVT.

J is TRBJ2-2 and V is TRBV5-1; 14 positions agree with TRBD2. The CDR3 has 21 residues. The germline gives CDR1 SGHRS, CDR2 YFSETQ. V was clipped by 4 bases and J by 0 bases; unmatched bases: 14. The CDR3 DNA follows: TGCGCCAGCAGCCCGGGACTAGCGGGGGCGCAGCCCCGCACGAACACCGGGGAGCTGTTTTTT. Its translation is CASSPGLAGAQPRTNTGELFF.

The CDR3: CASSLYLDSYTGELFF. CDR3 bases: TGCGCCAGCAGCTTGTACTTGGACAGCTACACCGGGGAGCTGTTTTTT. This chain joins TRBV5-1 and TRBJ2-2; D may be TRBD1 (6 bases). CDR1 and CDR2 from the germline V gene are SGHRS and YFSETQ. Trimming took 1 base from V and 3 from J, leaving 13 bases between them. CDR3 size: 16 residues. Supplemented by reference TRBV5-1 and TRBJ2-2, the full variable domain reads KAGVTQTPRYLIKTRGQQVTLSCSPISGHRSVSWYQQTPGQGLQFLFEYFSETQRNKGNFPGRFSGRQFSNSRSEMNVSTLELGDSALYLCASSLYLDSYTGELFFGEGSRLTVL.

This clone was counted a few times. The chain has TRBV6-1 and TRBJ1-5, with D maybe TRBD1 (5 bases). CDR1 and CDR2 (germline): MNHNS, SASEGT. The CDR3 has 15 amino acids. The germline V and J ends were trimmed by 5 bases and 0 bases, with 11 bases remaining between them. CDR3 sequence (DNA): TGTGCCAGCAGTTCAGGGATTTATAGCAATCAGCCCCAGCATTTT. This translates into CASSSGIYSNQPQHF.

The V call is TRBV27, the J call TRBJ2-3; 7 bases are shared with TRBD2. Germline-derived CDR1 and CDR2 are MNHEY and SMNVEV (reference sequence). The CDR3 loop spans 17 amino acids. V was clipped by 3 bases and J by 0 bases; unmatched bases: 9. CDR3 DNA: TGTGCCAGCAGTTTCTCGGGGCTAGCGGCTAGCACAGATACGCAGTATTTT. Translation: CASSFSGLAASTDTQYF.

The CDR3 region has the DNA TGTGCCAGCAGCGCTATTAGCAGGGACACTGAAGCTTTCTTT. Residues: CASSAISRDTEAFF. The chain is built from TRBV7-9 and TRBJ1-1, with D perhaps matching TRBD1 (5 bases). The CDR3 runs 14 residues. The germline V and J ends were trimmed by 5 bases and 3 bases, with 13 bases remaining between them. Germline V lookup: CDR1 SEHNR, CDR2 FQNEAQ (reference sequence).

This chain uses TRBV25-1 with TRBJ2-1, with 9 bases aligning to TRBD2. CDR1 is MGHDK and CDR2 is SYGVNS in the germline V gene. The CDR3 runs to 16 residues. Trimming cost V 5 bases and J 7 bases; bases outside gene matches: 12. CDR3: CASSSPGGLARNEQFF. In DNA form, the CDR3 reads TGTGCCAGCAGTTCCCCCGGTGGACTAGCGCGGAATGAGCAGTTCTTC.

This clone has a handful of counts. V and J are TRBV18 and TRBJ2-1; TRBD2 agrees at 10 bases. CDR1 and CDR2 (germline): KGHSH, LQKENI. Losses at the gene ends were 4 bases for V and 3 bases for J; bases not matched to a gene: 9. The CDR3 is 17 amino acids. This chain's CDR3 is CASSLPASGGFYNEQFF. CDR3 sequence (DNA): TGTGCCAGCTCACTCCCGGCTAGCGGGGGTTTCTACAATGAGCAGTTCTTC.